A selection of T cell receptor beta chains follows, all from one sample in a study of OX40 agonist ivuxolimab in advanced cancers. Using immunoSEQ multiplex PCR, the repertoire was profiled, and TCRdb retains in-frame clones only, with some absent. This sample has about 50,000 clones, with more than 70% found just once. Sequencing used CD4+ or CD8+ T cells sorted from blood, obtained in a trial of the OX40 agonist ivuxolimab. The receptor source for this set is an adult with an advanced solid tumor such as melanoma, head and neck, liver or kidney cancer. Each CDR3 is given with its conserved first and last residue. Fields, in order: J gene, D gene, clone size, V gene, CDR3 protein, CDR3 DNA. A D gene is named only where the DNA matches it firmly. Size is omitted from some rows. Given values are once, few, many or a class for expanded clones.

>TRBJ1-2|.|.|TRBV19
CASSIEQEAFYGYTF
TGTGCCAGTAGTATCGAGCAGGAAGCTTTCTATGGCTACACCTTC
>TRBJ1-2|TRBD1|.|TRBV4-1
CASSHPLHFDRDYGYTF
TGCGCCAGCAGCCATCCCTTACACTTCGACAGGGACTATGGCTACACCTTC
>TRBJ2-1|.|.|TRBV6-5
CASSYSISYNEQFF
TGTGCCAGCAGTTACTCGATTAGTTACAATGAGCAGTTCTTC
>TRBJ2-2|TRBD2|.|TRBV4-1
CASSQDSAGGTGELFF
TGCGCCAGCAGCCAAGATTCGGCGGGAGGGACCGGGGAGCTGTTTTTT
>TRBJ2-5|TRBD2|.|TRBV6-5
CASSYGGGAVETQYF
TGTGCCAGCAGTTACGGCGGGGGGGCCGTAGAGACCCAGTACTTC
>TRBJ1-2|.|.|TRBV15
CATSSPLGYGYTF
TGTGCCACCAGCAGCCCTCTGGGCTATGGCTACACCTTC
>TRBJ1-1|.|.|TRBV7-9
CASTSGDTNTEAFF
TGTGCCAGCACCTCCGGGGATACGAACACTGAAGCTTTCTTT
>TRBJ2-1|TRBD2|.|TRBV27
CASGTGRAGTYNEQFF
TGTGCCAGCGGGACGGGGCGAGCGGGGACCTACAATGAGCAGTTCTTC
>TRBJ1-4|.|.|TRBV6-6
CASSYSPGIKLFF
TGTGCCAGCAGTTACTCCCCAGGGATAAAACTGTTTTTT
>TRBJ2-7|.|.|TRBV4-1
CASSPTLGGSYEQYF
TGCGCCAGCAGCCCCACCCTAGGCGGGTCCTACGAGCAGTACTTC
>TRBJ1-1|.|.|TRBV27
CATRTVEHTEAFF
TGTGCCACTAGGACGGTAGAGCACACTGAAGCTTTCTTT
>TRBJ1-1|.|once|TRBV11-3
CASSLGFGTEAFF
TGTGCCAGCAGCTTGGGTTTTGGTACTGAAGCTTTCTTT
>TRBJ2-6|.|.|TRBV11-2
CASSLGFSGANVLTF
TGTGCCAGCAGCCTAGGTTTCTCTGGGGCCAACGTCCTGACTTTC
>TRBJ2-7|.|.|TRBV7-9
CASSLEPEQYF
TGTGCCAGCAGCTTAGAACCCGAGCAGTACTTC
>TRBJ2-3|.|once|TRBV5-1
CASSLTGLLGDTQYF
TGCGCCAGCAGCTTGACGGGCCTCCTAGGTGATACGCAGTATTTT
>TRBJ2-1|.|.|TRBV7-9
CASSLAVDEQFF
TGTGCCAGCAGCTTAGCCGTTGATGAGCAGTTCTTC
>TRBJ1-5|.|once|TRBV27
CASSLISGPYSNQPQHF
TGTGCCAGCAGTTTAATCTCAGGGCCTTATAGCAATCAGCCCCAGCATTTT
>TRBJ1-3|TRBD1|.|TRBV5-4
CASSLGQGTSFSGNTIYF
TGTGCCAGCAGCTTGGGACAGGGAACCTCTTTCTCTGGAAACACCATATATTTT
>TRBJ2-1|TRBD2|.|TRBV5-6
CASSVGLAGGHEQFF
TGTGCCAGCAGCGTAGGACTAGCGGGAGGTCATGAGCAGTTCTTC
>TRBJ2-3|.|.|TRBV13
CASSGLYTDTQYF
TGTGCCAGCAGCGGACTTTACACAGATACGCAGTATTTT
>TRBJ1-2|.|.|TRBV9
CASSVSDGRNYGYTF
TGTGCCAGCAGCGTATCGGACGGAAGGAACTATGGCTACACCTTC
>TRBJ2-7|.|once|TRBV7-9
CASSPPTGNYEQYF
TGTGCCAGCAGCCCGCCGACAGGAAACTACGAGCAGTACTTC
>TRBJ1-6|.|.|TRBV4-3
CASSQDFPLGDSPLHF
TGCGCCAGCAGCCAAGATTTCCCCCTGGGGGACTCACCCCTCCACTTT
>TRBJ2-1|TRBD1|.|TRBV2
CASPGTGGINEQFF
TGTGCCAGCCCGGGGACAGGGGGCATCAATGAGCAGTTCTTC
>TRBJ1-2|TRBD1|.|TRBV5-4
CASSSDRGTGNYGYTF
TGTGCCAGCAGCTCGGACAGGGGAACGGGTAACTATGGCTACACCTTC
>TRBJ2-3|TRBD1|.|TRBV7-6
CASSPDRDGDTQYF
TGTGCCAGCAGCCCGGACAGGGATGGGGATACGCAGTATTTT
>TRBJ1-4|.|.|TRBV7-9
CATQSPRGEKLFF
TGTGCCACACAAAGCCCGAGGGGGGAAAAACTGTTTTTT
>TRBJ1-2|.|.|TRBV9
CASSVGRNLNYGYTF
TGTGCCAGCAGCGTAGGCCGGAACCTTAACTATGGCTACACCTTC
>TRBJ1-2|TRBD1|.|TRBV7-8
CATISGTGPNYGYTF
TGTGCCACCATATCCGGGACAGGTCCTAACTATGGCTACACCTTC
>TRBJ1-1|TRBD1|.|TRBV6-5
CASSGQGYTEAFF
TGTGCCAGCAGTGGACAGGGGTACACTGAAGCTTTCTTT
>TRBJ2-5|.|once|TRBV7-9
CASSPTGLETQYF
TGTGCCAGCAGCCCCACAGGATTAGAGACCCAGTACTTC
>TRBJ1-2|TRBD1|.|TRBV6-5
CASSSSDRDGSHGYTF
TGTGCCAGCAGTTCGAGCGACAGGGATGGTTCGCATGGCTACACCTTC
>TRBJ1-1|.|.|TRBV13
CASSLFTEAFF
TGTGCCAGCAGCTTGTTTACTGAAGCTTTCTTT
>TRBJ2-1|.|once|TRBV6-1
CASITGLGNEQFF
TGTGCCAGCATAACAGGGTTGGGTAATGAGCAGTTCTTC
>TRBJ1-2|TRBD1|.|TRBV7-9
CASSPHGDRVTYGYTF
TGTGCCAGCAGTCCGCACGGGGACAGGGTGACCTATGGCTACACCTTC
>TRBJ2-7|TRBD1|.|TRBV13
CASSLEGQTYEQYF
TGTGCCAGCAGCTTAGAGGGACAGACCTACGAGCAGTACTTC
>TRBJ1-3|.|.|TRBV18
CASSPSGNTIYF
TGTGCCAGCTCACCATCTGGAAACACCATATATTTT
>TRBJ2-6|TRBD1|.|TRBV19
CAIGPGQGIWSGANVLTF
TGTGCCATTGGACCGGGACAGGGAATTTGGTCTGGGGCCAACGTCCTGACTTTC
>TRBJ1-6|.|.|TRBV18
CASSGGGNSPLHF
TGTGCCAGCTCCGGAGGAGGGAATTCACCCCTCCACTTT
>TRBJ2-1|.|.|TRBV19
CASSITGDYRDEQFF
TGTGCCAGTAGTATAACAGGGGACTATAGAGATGAGCAGTTCTTC
>TRBJ2-2|.|.|TRBV15
CATSSTGTTGELFF
TGTGCCACCAGCAGTACGGGAACAACCGGGGAGCTGTTTTTT
>TRBJ2-1|.|.|TRBV27
CASSLYALGPPNEQFF
TGTGCCAGCAGTTTATACGCCCTAGGGCCCCCCAATGAGCAGTTCTTC
>TRBJ2-7|TRBD1|.|TRBV7-6
CASSPTGTYEQYF
TGTGCCAGCAGCCCGACAGGGACCTACGAGCAGTACTTC
>TRBJ2-5|.|.|TRBV28
CASLSEETQYF
TGTGCCAGCTTATCGGAAGAGACCCAGTACTTC
>TRBJ2-1|TRBD2|.|TRBV23-1
CASSQTTSGARNEQFF
TGCGCCAGCAGTCAAACTACTAGCGGGGCCCGCAATGAGCAGTTCTTC
>TRBJ2-1|TRBD2|.|TRBV2
CASSEALAGLPNEQFF
TGTGCCAGCAGTGAAGCGCTAGCGGGGTTGCCGAATGAGCAGTTCTTC
>TRBJ1-2|.|.|TRBV6-6
CASSSLGVADGYTF
TGTGCCAGCAGTTCCCTAGGCGTTGCGGATGGCTACACCTTC
>TRBJ2-5|.|.|TRBV27
CASSLLSQETQYF
TGTGCCAGCAGTTTACTCAGCCAAGAGACCCAGTACTTC
>TRBJ2-7|.|.|TRBV28
CASSPTGSYEQYF
TGTGCCAGCAGCCCGACAGGTTCCTACGAGCAGTACTTC
>TRBJ1-5|.|.|TRBV4-1
CASSQEIFQPQHF
TGCGCCAGCAGCCAAGAGATTTTTCAGCCCCAGCATTTT
>TRBJ1-3|.|.|TRBV28
CASSFPSGNTIYF
TGTGCCAGCAGTTTCCCATCTGGAAACACCATATATTTT
>TRBJ2-7|TRBD2|.|TRBV10-3
CAISDPGLAGVAYEQYF
TGTGCCATCAGTGATCCGGGACTAGCGGGAGTGGCCTACGAGCAGTACTTC
>TRBJ1-2|.|.|TRBV29-1
CSVYPGNSNYGYTF
TGCAGCGTTTACCCCGGGAATTCTAACTATGGCTACACCTTC
>TRBJ2-3|TRBD2|.|TRBV9
CASSVFLAGGWPSTDTQYF
TGTGCCAGCAGCGTTTTTCTAGCGGGGGGCTGGCCTAGCACAGATACGCAGTATTTT
>TRBJ1-1|TRBD1|.|TRBV19
CASSLRDRATEAFF
TGTGCCAGTAGTTTACGGGACAGGGCCACTGAAGCTTTCTTT
>TRBJ2-7|TRBD1|.|TRBV5-1
CASSLAPGQGYEQYF
TGCGCCAGCAGCTTGGCTCCGGGACAGGGTTACGAGCAGTACTTC
>TRBJ1-2|.|.|TRBV5-4
CASSSLGSYGYTF
TGTGCCAGCAGCTCCCTCGGGTCGTATGGCTACACCTTC
>TRBJ2-7|.|.|TRBV27
CASSPISGFLSEQYF
TGTGCCAGCAGTCCCATTTCTGGGTTTCTTTCCGAGCAGTACTTC
>TRBJ2-3|TRBD2|.|TRBV11-2
CASSLDRGGSTDTQYF
TGTGCCAGCAGCTTAGATCGGGGGGGAAGTACAGATACGCAGTATTTT